This T cell receptor (beta chain) was identified in a study of blood T cell repertoires in COVID-19. As for the study in general: Both acute and convalescent COVID-19 samples were obtained from the United States, Italy and Spain. Sources were T cells, B-cell-depleted T cells, or PBMCs; the material itself was cDNA or gDNA.

As handled by the study authors: Cell counts per sample came from amplifying reference gene primers. Method: immunoSEQ multiplex PCR; TCRdb's copy keeps in-frame clones and lacks some. D and trimming come from the DNA, and the V and J calls and clone size come from that table. The sample includes about 300,000 clones, approximately 82% of them seen just once. Material: peripheral blood. The clonotype originates from a woman in her fifties or sixties with acute or convalescent COVID-19.

CDR3 region: CASSQTGPNEKLFF. The CDR3 DNA sequence: TGCGCCAGCAGTCAAACAGGGCCTAATGAAAAACTGTTTTTT. V and J are TRBV23-1 and TRBJ1-4; D is possibly TRBD1 (6 bases). TRBV23-1 is designated an ORF whose function remains uncertain. V lost 2 bases and J lost 3, with 7 bases in between. The length of the CDR3 is 14 residues.